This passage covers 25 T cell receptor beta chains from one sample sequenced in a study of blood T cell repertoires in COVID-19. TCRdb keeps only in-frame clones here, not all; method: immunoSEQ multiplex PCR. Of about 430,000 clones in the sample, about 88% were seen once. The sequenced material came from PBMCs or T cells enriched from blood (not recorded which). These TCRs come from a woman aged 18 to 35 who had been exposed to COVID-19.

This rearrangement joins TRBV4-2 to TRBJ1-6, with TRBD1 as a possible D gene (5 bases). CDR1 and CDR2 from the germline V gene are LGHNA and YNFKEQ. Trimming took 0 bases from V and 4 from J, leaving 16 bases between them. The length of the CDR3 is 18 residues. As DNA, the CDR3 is TGTGCCAGCAGCCAAGATGGGGGGTCCCCAGCATATAATTCACCCCTCCACTTT. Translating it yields CASSQDGGSPAYNSPLHF.

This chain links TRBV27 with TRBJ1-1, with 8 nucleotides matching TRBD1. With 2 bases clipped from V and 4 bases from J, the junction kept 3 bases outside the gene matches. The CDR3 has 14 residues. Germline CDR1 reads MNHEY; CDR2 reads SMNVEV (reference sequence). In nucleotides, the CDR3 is TGTGCCAGCAGTTTACAGGGGGCTCGCACTGAAGCTTTCTTT. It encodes CASSLQGARTEAFF.

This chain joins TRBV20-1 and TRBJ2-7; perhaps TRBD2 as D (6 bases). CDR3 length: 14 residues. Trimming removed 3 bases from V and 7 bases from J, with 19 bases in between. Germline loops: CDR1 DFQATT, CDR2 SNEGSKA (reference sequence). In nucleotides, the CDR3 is TGCAGTGCTAGTGGTACTAGCCTGGTCTGGGAGCAGTACTTC. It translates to CSASGTSLVWEQYF.

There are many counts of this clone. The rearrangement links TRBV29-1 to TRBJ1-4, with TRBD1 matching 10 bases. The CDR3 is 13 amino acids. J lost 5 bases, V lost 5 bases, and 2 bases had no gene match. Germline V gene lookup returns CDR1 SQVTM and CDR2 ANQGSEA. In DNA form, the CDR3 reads TGCAGCGTTCCGGGACAGGGGAATGAAAAACTGTTTTTT. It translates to CSVPGQGNEKLFF.

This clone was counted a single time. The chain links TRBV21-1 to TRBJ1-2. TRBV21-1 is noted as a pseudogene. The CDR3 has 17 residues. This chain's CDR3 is CASRPGIRQSANYGYTF. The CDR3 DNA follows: TGTGCCAGCAGACCGGGGATACGCCAGTCGGCTAACTATGGCTACACCTTC.

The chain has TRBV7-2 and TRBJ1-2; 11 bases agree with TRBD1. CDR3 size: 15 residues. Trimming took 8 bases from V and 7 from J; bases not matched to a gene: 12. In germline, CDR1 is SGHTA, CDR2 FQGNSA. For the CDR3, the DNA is TGTGCCAGCCTAACCACCCCGGGGACAGGGGGTGGCTACACCTTC. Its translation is CASLTTPGTGGGYTF.

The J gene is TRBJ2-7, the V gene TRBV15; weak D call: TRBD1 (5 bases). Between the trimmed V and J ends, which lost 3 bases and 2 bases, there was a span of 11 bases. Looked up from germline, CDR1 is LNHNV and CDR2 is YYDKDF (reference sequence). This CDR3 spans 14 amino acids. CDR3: CATSRGHGTYEQYF. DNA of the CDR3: TGTGCCACCAGCAGGGGGCACGGTACCTACGAGCAGTACTTC.

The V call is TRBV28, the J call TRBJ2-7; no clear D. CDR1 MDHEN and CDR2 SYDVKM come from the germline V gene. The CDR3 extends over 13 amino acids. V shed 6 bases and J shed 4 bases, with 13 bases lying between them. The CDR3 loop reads CASRLDFPYEQYF. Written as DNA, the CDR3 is TGTGCCAGCAGACTTGATTTTCCGTACGAGCAGTACTTC.

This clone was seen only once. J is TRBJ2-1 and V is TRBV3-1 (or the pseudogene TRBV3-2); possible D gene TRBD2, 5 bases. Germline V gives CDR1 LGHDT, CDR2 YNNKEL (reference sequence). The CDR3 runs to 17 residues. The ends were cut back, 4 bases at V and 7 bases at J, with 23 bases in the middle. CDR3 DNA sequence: TGTGCCAGCAGCCTGTACTTAGTGGCCCGGGAAGGGAATGAGCAGTTCTTC. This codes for CASSLYLVAREGNEQFF.

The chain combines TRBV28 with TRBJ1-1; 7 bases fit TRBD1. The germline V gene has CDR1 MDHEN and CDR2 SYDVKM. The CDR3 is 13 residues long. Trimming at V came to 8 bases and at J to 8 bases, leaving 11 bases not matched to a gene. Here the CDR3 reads CASGGPEGQEAFF. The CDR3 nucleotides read TGTGCCAGCGGGGGGCCGGAGGGACAGGAAGCTTTCTTT.

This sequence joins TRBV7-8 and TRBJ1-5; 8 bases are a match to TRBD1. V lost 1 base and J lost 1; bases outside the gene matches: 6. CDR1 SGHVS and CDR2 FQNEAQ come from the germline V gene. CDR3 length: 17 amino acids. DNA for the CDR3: TGTGCCAGCAGCTTAGGGTACAGGGGGGGGAGCAATCAGCCCCAGCATTTT. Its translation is CASSLGYRGGSNQPQHF. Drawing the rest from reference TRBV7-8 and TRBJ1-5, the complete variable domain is GAGVSQSPRYKVAKRGQDVALRCDPISGHVSLFWYQQALGQGPEFLTYFQNEAQLDKSGLPSDRFFAERPEGSVSTLKIQRTQQEDSAVYLCASSLGYRGGSNQPQHFGDGTRLSIL.

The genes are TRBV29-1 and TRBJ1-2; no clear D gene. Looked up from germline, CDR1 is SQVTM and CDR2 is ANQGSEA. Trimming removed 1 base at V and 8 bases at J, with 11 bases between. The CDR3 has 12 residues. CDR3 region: CSVEGAGGGYTF. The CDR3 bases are TGCAGCGTTGAAGGGGCAGGAGGGGGCTACACCTTC. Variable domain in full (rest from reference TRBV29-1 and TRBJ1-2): SAVISQKPSRDICQRGTSLTIQCQVDSQVTMMFWYRQQPGQSLTLIATANQGSEATYESGFVIDKFPISRPNLTFSTLTVSNMSPEDSSIYLCSVEGAGGGYTFGSGTRLTVV.

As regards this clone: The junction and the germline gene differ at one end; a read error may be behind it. The CDR3 protein is CASSLGTSGGYSEQFF. Written as DNA, the CDR3 is TGTGCCAGCAGTTTGGGGACTAGCGGGGGGTACAGTGAGCAGTTCTTC. The chain employs TRBV27 and TRBJ2-1, with 15 bases that match TRBD2. Germline V gives CDR1 MNHEY, CDR2 SMNVEV (reference sequence). There are 16 residues in the CDR3.

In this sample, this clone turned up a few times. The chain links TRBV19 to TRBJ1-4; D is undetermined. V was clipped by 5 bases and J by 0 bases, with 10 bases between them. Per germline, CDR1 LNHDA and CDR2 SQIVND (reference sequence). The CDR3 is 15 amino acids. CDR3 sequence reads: CASSLDLTTNEKLFF. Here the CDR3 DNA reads TGTGCCAGTAGTCTCGATCTAACAACTAATGAAAAACTGTTTTTT. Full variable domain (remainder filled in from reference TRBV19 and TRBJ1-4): DGGITQSPKYLFRKEGQNVTLSCEQNLNHDAMYWYRQDPGQGLRLIYYSQIVNDFQKGDIAEGYSVSREKKESFPLTVTSAQKNPTAFYLCASSLDLTTNEKLFFGSGTQLSVL.

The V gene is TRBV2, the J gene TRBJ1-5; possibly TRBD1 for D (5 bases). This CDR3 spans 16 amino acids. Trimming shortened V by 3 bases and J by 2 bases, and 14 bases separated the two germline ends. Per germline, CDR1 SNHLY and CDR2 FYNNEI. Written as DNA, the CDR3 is TGTGCCAGCAGTGAGGGAGGGGCAGTCGGCAATCAGCCCCAGCATTTT. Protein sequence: CASSEGGAVGNQPQHF.

CDR3 bases: TGTGCCAGCAGCCGGACTAAAAGCGGGGCAGCGTTTTATTTT. This encodes CASSRTKSGAAFYF. This chain uses TRBV5-6 with TRBJ2-3, with 7 bases aligning to TRBD2. The ends lost 4 bases at V and 15 bases at J; junction bases unmatched: 17. Germline-derived CDR1 and CDR2 are SGHDT and YYEEEE. This CDR3 is built from 14 residues. The full variable domain, its missing parts supplied by reference TRBV5-6 and TRBJ2-3, is DAGVTQSPTHLIKTRGQQVTLRCSPKSGHDTVSWYQQALGQGPQFIFQYYEEEERQRGNFPDRFSGHQFPNYSSELNVNALLLGDSALYLCASSRTKSGAAFYFGPGTRLTVL.

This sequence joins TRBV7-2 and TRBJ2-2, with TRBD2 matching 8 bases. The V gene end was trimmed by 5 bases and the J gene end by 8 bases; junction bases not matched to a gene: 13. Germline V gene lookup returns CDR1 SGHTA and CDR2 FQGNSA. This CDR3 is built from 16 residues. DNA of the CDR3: TGTGCCAGCAGCACCCCGCGGGGGGAAGGGGTGGGGGAGCTGTTTTTT. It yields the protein CASSTPRGEGVGELFF.

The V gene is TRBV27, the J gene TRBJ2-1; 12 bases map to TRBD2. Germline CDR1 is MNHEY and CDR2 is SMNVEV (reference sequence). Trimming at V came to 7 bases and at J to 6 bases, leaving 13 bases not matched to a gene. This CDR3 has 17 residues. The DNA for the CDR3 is TGTGCCAGCACCCCGGGGAGGCTAGCGGGAGGGCGCAATGAGCAGTTCTTC. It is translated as CASTPGRLAGGRNEQFF.

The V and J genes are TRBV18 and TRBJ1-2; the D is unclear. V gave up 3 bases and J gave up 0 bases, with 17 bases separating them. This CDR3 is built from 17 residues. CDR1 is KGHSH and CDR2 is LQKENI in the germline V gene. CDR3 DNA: TGTGCCAGCTCACCGAGGGAGGTTAATAGAGCTAACTATGGCTACACCTTC. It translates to CASSPREVNRANYGYTF. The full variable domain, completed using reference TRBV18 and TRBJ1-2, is NAGVMQNPRHLVRRRGQEARLRCSPMKGHSHVYWYRQLPEEGLKFMVYLQKENIIDESGMPKERFSAEFPKEGPSILRIQQVVRGDSAAYFCASSPREVNRANYGYTFGSGTRLTVV.

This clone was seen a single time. In nucleotides, the CDR3 is TGTGCCAGCAGCGGACAGGGTGCAACTAATGAAAAACTGTTTTTT. It translates to CASSGQGATNEKLFF. The chain employs TRBV27 and TRBJ1-4; 8 positions agree with TRBD1. The junction had 3 bases not matched to a gene; V was cut back by 6 bases and J by 0 bases. CDR3 length: 15 amino acids. Germline V gene sequence: CDR1 MNHEY, CDR2 SMNVEV (reference sequence).

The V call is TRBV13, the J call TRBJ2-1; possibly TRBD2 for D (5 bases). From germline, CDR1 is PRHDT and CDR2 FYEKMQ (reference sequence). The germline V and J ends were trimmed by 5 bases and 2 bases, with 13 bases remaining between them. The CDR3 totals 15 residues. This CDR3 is CASSADTRAYNEQFF. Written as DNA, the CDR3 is TGTGCCAGCAGCGCCGACACGCGGGCCTACAATGAGCAGTTCTTC.

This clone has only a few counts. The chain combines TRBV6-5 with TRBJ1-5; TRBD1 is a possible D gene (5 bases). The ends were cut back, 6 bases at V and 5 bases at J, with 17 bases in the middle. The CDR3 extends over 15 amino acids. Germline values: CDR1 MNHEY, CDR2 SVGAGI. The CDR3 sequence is CASRVKGSSYQPQHF. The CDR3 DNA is TGTGCCAGCAGGGTAAAGGGGTCGTCTTATCAGCCCCAGCATTTT.

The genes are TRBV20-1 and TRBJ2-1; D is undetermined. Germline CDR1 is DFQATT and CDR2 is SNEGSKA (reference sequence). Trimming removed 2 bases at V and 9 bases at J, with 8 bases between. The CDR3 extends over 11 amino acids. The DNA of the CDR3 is TGCAGTGCTAGACCTGGAGTTGAGCAGTTCTTC. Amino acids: CSARPGVEQFF.

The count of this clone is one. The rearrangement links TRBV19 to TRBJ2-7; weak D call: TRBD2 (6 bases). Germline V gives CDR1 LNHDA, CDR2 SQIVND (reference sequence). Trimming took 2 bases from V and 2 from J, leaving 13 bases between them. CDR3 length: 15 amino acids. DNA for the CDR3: TGTGCCAGTAGTATATCGGCGGGGAAGACCTACGAGCAGTACTTC. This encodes CASSISAGKTYEQYF.

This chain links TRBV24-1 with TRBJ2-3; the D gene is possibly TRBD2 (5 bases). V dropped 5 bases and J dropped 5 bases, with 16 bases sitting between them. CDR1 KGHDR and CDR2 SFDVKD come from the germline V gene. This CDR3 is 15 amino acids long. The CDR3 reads CATSALIGKGDTQYF. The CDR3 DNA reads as TGTGCCACCAGTGCCCTTATCGGGAAAGGAGATACGCAGTATTTT.